The sequence of this TCR beta chain was determined in a study of cytomegalovirus exposure and HLA in healthy donors. General observations from the study: In terms of immune exposure information, only CMV serostatus was available.

With V trimmed by 0 bases and J by 7 bases, 7 bases remained unmatched. The CDR3 has 16 residues. From germline, CDR1 is SGHRS and CDR2 YFSETQ. Note on this clone: Its matching antigen is unknown.

PCR primers comprised 60 Vbeta and 13 Jbeta primers. Generated by immunoSEQ multiplex PCR, the TCRdb table keeps only in-frame clones and is missing some. Its clone listing holds 140,000 to 150,000 clones. V usage is TRBV5-1 and J usage is TRBJ2-1; 10 bases are a match to TRBD2. The sequence was obtained from a male donor in good health and CMV-seronegative. Material for sequencing was PBMCs. CDR3 sequence: CASSLAASGSGNEQFF. The CDR3, as DNA: TGCGCCAGCAGCTTGGCGGCTAGCGGGAGTGGGAATGAGCAGTTCTTC. Full variable domain (outside the CDR3, taken from reference TRBV5-1 and TRBJ2-1): KAGVTQTPRYLIKTRGQQVTLSCSPISGHRSVSWYQQTPGQGLQFLFEYFSETQRNKGNFPGRFSGRQFSNSRSEMNVSTLELGDSALYLCASSLAASGSGNEQFFGPGTRLTVL.